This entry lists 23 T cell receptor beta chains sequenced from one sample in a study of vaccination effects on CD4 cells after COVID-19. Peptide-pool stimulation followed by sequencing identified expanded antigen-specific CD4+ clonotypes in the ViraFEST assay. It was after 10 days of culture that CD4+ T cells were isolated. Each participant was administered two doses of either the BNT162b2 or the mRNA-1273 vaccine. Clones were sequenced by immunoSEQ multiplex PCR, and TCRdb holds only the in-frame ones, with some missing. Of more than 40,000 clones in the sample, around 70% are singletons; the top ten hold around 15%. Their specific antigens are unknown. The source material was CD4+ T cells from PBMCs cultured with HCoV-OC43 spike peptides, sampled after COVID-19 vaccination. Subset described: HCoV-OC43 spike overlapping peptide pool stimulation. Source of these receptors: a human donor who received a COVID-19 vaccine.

As DNA, the CDR3 is TGCGCCAGCAGCTTGGGACAGGGTCGGGAAAAACTGTTTTTT. It encodes CASSLGQGREKLFF. This sequence joins TRBV5-1 and TRBJ1-4; 7 bases align to TRBD1. V was clipped by 0 bases and J by 8 bases; unmatched bases: 4. The CDR3 has 14 residues. Germline CDR1 and CDR2: SGHRS and YFSETQ.

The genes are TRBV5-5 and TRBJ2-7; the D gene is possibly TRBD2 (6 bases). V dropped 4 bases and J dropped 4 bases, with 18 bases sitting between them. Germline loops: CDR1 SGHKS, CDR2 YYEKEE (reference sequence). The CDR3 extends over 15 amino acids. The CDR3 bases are TGTGCCAGCAGCCTTAGCGGTACATCATTTTACGAGCAGTACTTC. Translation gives CASSLSGTSFYEQYF.

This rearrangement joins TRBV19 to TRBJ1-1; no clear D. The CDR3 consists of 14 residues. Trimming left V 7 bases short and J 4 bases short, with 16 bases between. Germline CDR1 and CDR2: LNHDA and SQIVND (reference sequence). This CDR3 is CASTREAVFTEAFF. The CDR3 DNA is TGTGCCAGTACCCGAGAGGCCGTTTTCACTGAAGCTTTCTTT.

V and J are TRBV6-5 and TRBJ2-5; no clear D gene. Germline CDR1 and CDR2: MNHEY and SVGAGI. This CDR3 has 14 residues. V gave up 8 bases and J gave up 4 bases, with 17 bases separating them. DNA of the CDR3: TGTGCCAGCCGTACCGGTTTTGTGATAGAGACCCAGTACTTC. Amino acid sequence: CASRTGFVIETQYF.

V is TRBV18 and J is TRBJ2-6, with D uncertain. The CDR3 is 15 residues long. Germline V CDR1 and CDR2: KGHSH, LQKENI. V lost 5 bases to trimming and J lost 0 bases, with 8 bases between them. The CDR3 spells CASSSRTSGANVLTF. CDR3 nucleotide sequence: TGTGCCAGCTCATCCCGCACCTCTGGGGCCAACGTCCTGACTTTC. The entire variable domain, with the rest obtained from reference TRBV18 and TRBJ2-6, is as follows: NAGVMQNPRHLVRRRGQEARLRCSPMKGHSHVYWYRQLPEEGLKFMVYLQKENIIDESGMPKERFSAEFPKEGPSILRIQQVVRGDSAAYFCASSSRTSGANVLTFGAGSRLTVL.

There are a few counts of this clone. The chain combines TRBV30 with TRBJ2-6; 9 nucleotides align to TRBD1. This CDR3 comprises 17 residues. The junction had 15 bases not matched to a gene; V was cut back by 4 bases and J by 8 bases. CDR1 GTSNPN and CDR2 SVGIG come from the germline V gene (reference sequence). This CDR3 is CAWNIRGITGGTNVLTF. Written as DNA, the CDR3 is TGTGCCTGGAACATACGAGGGATCACAGGGGGCACCAACGTCCTGACTTTC.

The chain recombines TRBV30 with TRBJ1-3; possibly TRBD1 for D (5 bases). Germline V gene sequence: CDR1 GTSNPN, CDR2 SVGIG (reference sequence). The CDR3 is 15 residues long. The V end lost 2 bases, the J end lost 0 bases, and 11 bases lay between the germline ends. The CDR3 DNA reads TGTGCCTGGAGTCTTGGACACGTCTCTGGAAACACCATATATTTT. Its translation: CAWSLGHVSGNTIYF.

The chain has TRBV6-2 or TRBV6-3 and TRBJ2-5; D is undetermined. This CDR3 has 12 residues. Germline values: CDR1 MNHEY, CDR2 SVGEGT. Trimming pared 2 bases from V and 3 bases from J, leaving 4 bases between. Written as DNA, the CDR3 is TGTGCCAGCAGTTACGGGGAAGAGACCCAGTACTTC. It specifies CASSYGEETQYF.

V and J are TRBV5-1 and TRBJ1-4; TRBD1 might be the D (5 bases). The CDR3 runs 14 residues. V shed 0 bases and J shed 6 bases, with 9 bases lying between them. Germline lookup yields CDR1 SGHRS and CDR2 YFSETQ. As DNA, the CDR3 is TGCGCCAGCAGCTTGGGGGGCTTCTATGAAAAACTGTTTTTT. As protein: CASSLGGFYEKLFF. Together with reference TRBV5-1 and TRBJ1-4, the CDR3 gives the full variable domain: KAGVTQTPRYLIKTRGQQVTLSCSPISGHRSVSWYQQTPGQGLQFLFEYFSETQRNKGNFPGRFSGRQFSNSRSEMNVSTLELGDSALYLCASSLGGFYEKLFFGSGTQLSVL.

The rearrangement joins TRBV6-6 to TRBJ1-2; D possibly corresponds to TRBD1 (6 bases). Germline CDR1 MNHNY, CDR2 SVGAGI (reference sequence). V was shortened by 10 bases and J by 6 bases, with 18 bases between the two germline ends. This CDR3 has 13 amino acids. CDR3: CATYTGPRDGYTF. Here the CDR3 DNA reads TGTGCCACTTATACAGGGCCGCGGGATGGCTACACCTTC.

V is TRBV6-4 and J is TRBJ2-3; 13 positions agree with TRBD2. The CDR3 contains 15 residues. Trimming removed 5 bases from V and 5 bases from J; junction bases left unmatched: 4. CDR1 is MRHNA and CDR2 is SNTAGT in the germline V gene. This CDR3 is CASSKGLAGVDTQYF. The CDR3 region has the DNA TGTGCCAGCAGTAAAGGACTAGCGGGGGTAGATACGCAGTATTTT.

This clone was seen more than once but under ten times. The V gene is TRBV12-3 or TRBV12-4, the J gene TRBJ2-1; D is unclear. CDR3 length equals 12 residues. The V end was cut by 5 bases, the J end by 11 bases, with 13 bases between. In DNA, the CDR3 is TGTGCCAGCAGTACCCGCACCGGCAAGCAGTTCTTC. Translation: CASSTRTGKQFF.

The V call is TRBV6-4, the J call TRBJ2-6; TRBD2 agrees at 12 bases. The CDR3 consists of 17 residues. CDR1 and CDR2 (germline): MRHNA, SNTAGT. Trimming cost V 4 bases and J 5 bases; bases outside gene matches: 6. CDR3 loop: CASSVTSGRSRANVLTF. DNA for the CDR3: TGTGCCAGCAGTGTGACTAGCGGGAGATCTCGGGCCAACGTCCTGACTTTC.

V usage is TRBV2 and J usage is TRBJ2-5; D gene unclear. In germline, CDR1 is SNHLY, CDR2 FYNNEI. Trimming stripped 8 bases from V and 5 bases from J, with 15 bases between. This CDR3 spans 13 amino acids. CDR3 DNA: TGTGCCAGCGGGATTGACGGCCCGGAGACCCAGTACTTC. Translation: CASGIDGPETQYF.

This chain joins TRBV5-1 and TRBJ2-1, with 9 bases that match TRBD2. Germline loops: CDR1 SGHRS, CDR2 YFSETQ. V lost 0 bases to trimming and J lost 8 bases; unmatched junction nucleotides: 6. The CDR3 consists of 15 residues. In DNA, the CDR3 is TGCGCCAGCAGCTTGGAGGCAGCGGGAGGATATGAGCAGTTCTTC. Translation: CASSLEAAGGYEQFF.

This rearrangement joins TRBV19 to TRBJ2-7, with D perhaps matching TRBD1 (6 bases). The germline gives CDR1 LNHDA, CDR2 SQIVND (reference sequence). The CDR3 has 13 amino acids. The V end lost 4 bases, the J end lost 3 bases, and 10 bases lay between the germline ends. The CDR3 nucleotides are TGTGCCAGTAGTAAAACCAGGGGCTACGAGCAGTACTTC. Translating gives CASSKTRGYEQYF.

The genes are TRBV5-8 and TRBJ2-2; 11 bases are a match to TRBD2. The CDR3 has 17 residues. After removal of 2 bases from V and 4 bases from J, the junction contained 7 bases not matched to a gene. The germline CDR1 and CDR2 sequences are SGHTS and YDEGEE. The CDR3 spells CASSFETSGVPTGELFF. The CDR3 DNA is TGTGCCAGCAGCTTCGAGACTAGCGGGGTGCCCACCGGGGAGCTGTTTTTT.

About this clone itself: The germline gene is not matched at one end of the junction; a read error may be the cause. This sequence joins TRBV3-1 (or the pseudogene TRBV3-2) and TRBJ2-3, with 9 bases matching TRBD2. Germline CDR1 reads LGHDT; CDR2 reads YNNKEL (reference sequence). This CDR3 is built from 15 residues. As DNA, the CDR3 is TGTGCCAGCAGCCAAGTTAGCGGGAGCAGAGATACGCAGTATTTT. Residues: CASSQVSGSRDTQYF.

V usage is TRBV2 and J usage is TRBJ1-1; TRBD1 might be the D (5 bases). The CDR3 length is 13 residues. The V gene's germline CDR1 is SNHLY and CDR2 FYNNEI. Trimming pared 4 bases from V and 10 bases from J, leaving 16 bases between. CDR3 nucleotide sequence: TGTGCCAGCAGTGTAGGGGAAGTGTTGGGAGCTTTCTTT. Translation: CASSVGEVLGAFF.

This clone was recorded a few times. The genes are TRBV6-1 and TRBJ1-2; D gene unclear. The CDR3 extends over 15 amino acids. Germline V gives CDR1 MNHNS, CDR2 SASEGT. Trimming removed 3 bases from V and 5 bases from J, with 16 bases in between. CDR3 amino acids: CASSDSLPRLYGYTF. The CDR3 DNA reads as TGTGCCAGCAGTGATTCTCTACCCCGGCTTTATGGCTACACCTTC.

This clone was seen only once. Here the CDR3 DNA reads TGTGCCAGCTCACCACCCGGGAGGGGTCCCAATGAGCAGTTCTTC. It is translated as CASSPPGRGPNEQFF. V gene TRBV18 combines with J gene TRBJ2-1; 8 nucleotides align to TRBD2. The ends lost 0 bases at V and 6 bases at J; junction bases unmatched: 4. The germline CDR1 and CDR2 sequences are KGHSH and LQKENI. The CDR3 covers 15 residues.

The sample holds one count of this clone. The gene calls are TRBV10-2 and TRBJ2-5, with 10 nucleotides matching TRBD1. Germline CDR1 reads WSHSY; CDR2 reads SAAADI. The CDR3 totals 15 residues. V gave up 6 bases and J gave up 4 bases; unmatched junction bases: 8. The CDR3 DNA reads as TGCGCCAGCAGGGGGTGGGACAGGGGATTAGAGACCCAGTACTTC. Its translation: CASRGWDRGLETQYF.

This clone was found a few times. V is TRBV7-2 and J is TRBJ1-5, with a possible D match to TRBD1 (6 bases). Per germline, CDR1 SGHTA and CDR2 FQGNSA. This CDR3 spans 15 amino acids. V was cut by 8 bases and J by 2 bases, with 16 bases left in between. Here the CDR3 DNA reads TGTGCCAGCCAGCTTAGGTGGGGGCGCAATCAGCCCCAGCATTTT. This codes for CASQLRWGRNQPQHF.